This T cell receptor (beta chain) was sequenced in a study of T cells in tuberculosis. Profiling relied on immunoSEQ multiplex PCR, and the TCRdb table lists in-frame clones only, not all of them. The sample holds some 40,000 clones, approximately 94% seen once. Concerning this clone itself: Antigen: not known.

The CDR3 totals 13 residues. Unmatched junction bases numbered 0, after V lost 2 bases and J lost 6 bases. The germline V gene encodes CDR1 LNHNV and CDR2 YYDKDF (reference sequence). Points from the study as a whole: Active tuberculosis TCR-alpha repertoires lay closer to GMM-specific TCRs than IGRA-negative controls, suggesting clonal expansion. Active tuberculosis cases were adults; controls were adolescents.

Documented time point: new active TB diagnosis, blood taken before or within 7 days of starting treatment. Sequenced material: PBMCs, taken at tuberculosis diagnosis. This chain links TRBV15 with TRBJ2-2; 7 bases line up with TRBD1. This receptor was identified in an adult with tuberculosis. CDR3 sequence reads: CATSRQGAGELFF. CDR3 DNA sequence: TGTGCCACCAGCAGACAGGGGGCCGGGGAGCTGTTTTTT. The whole variable domain, remainder taken from reference TRBV15 and TRBJ2-2, is DAMVIQNPRYQVTQFGKPVTLSCSQTLNHNVMYWYQQKSSQAPKLLFHYYDKDFNNEADTPDNFQSRRPNTSFCFLDIRSPGLGDTAMYLCATSRQGAGELFFGEGSRLTVL.